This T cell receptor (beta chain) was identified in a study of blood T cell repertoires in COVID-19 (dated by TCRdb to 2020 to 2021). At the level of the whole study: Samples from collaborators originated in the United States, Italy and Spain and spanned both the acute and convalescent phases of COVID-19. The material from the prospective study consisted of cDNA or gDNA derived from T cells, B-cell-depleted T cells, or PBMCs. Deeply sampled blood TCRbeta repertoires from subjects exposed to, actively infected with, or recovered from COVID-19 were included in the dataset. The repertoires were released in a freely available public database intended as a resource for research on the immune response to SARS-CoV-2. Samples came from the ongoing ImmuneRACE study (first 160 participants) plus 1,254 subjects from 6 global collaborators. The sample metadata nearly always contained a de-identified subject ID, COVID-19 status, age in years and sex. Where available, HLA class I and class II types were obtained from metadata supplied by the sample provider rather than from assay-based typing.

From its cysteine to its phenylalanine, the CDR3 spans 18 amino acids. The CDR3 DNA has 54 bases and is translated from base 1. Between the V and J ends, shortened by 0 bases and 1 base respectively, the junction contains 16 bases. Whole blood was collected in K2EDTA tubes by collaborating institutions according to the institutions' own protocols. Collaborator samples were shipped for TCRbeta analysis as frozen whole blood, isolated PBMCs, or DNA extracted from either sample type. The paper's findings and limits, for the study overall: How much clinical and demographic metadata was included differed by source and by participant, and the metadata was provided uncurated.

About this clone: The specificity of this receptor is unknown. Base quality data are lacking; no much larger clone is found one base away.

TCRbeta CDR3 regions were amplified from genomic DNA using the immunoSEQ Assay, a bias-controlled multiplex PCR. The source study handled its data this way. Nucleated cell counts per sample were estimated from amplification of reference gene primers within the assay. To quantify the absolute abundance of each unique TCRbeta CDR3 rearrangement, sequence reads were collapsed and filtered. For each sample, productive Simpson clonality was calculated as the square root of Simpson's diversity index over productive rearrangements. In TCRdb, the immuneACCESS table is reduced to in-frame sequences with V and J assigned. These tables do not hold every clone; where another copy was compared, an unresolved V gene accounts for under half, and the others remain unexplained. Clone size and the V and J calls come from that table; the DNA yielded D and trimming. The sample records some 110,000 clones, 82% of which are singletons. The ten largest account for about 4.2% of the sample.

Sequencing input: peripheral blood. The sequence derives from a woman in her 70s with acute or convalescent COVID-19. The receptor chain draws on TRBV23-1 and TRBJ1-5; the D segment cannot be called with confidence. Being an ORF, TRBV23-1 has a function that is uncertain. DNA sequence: TGCGCCAGCAGTCAATCGTTTCCGACTGAGGGAAGCAATCAGCCCCAGCATTTT. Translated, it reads CASSQSFPTEGSNQPQHF.